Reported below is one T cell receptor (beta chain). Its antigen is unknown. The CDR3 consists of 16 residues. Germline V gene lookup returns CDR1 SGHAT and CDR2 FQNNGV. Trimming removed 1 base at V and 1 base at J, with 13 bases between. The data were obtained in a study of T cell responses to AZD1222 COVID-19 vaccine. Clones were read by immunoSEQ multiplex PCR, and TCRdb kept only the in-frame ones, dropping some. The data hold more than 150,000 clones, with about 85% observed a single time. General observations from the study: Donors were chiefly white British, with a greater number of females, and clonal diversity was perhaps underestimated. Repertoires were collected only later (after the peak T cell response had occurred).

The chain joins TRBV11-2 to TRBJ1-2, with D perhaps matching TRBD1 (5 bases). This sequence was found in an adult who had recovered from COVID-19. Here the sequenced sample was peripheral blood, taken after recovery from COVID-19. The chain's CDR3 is CASSLVGQTRNYGYTF. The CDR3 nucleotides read TGTGCCAGCAGCTTAGTTGGACAAACACGTAACTATGGCTACACCTTC.